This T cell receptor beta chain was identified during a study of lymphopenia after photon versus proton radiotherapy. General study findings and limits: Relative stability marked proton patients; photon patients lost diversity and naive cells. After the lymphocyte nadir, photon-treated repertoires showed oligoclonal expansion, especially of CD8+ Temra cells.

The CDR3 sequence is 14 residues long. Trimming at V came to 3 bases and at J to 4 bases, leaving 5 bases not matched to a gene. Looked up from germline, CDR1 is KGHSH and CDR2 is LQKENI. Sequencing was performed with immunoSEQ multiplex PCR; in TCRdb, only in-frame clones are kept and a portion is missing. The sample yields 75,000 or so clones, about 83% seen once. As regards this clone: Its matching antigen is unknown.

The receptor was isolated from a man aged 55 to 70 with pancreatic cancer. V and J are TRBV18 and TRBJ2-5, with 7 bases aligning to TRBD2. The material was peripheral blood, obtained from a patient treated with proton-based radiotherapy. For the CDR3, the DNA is TGTGCCAGCTCACCCCAGGCTAGCGGAGAGACCCAGTACTTC. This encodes CASSPQASGETQYF.